This TCR beta chain was retrieved from a study of control samples from healthy donors and cancer patients. The protocol was immunoSEQ multiplex PCR, while the TCRdb copy is restricted to in-frame clones and leaves out a portion. In the table there are about 170,000 clones, roughly 91% of which are singletons. CDR1 and CDR2 (germline): MNHEY, SVGEGT. V lost 2 bases and J 1 base, leaving 8 bases between the germline ends. The CDR3 totals 14 residues. This receptor was obtained from a woman in her 30s in good health. The rearrangement joins TRBV6-2 or TRBV6-3 to TRBJ1-1; TRBD1 might be the D (5 bases). The sample consisted of blood. The CDR3 reads CASSYNTGNTEAFF. As DNA, the CDR3 is TGTGCCAGCAGTTACAACACAGGGAACACTGAAGCTTTCTTT.